The clone carrying this T cell receptor beta chain was observed at least ten times. The antigen remains unidentified. The entry originates in a study of breast tumors, draining lymph nodes, adjacent tissues. MiXCR, applied by TCRdb to the multiplex PCR reads, yields one record per CDR3 protein. Of 290,000 or so distinct CDR3 sequences listed, 30% are singletons. Samples came from axillary lymph nodes draining the breast cancer. The CDR3 is made up of 12 amino acids. The germline V and J ends were trimmed by 6 bases and 11 bases, with 14 bases remaining between them. Overall study findings and caveats: Most tumor T cells seemingly derive from lymph node, then expand in tumor. The lymph node origin of tumor T cells was framed as consistent with a hypothesis, not demonstrated. Luminal-like breast cancer showed significantly higher tumor–nontumor repertoire similarity than basal-like. Tumor TCR diversity was below lymph nodes but above nontumor tissue.

This clonotype originated in a female donor with breast cancer. Some clones in this sample may be carry-over from other donors' samples. The chain links TRBV12-3 or TRBV12-4 to TRBJ1-5; no reliable D call. The sequencing sample was made of axillary lymph node tissue. The chain's CDR3 is CASSSDRMAQHF. In DNA, the CDR3 is TGTGCCAGCAGCTCCGACCGCATGGCCCAGCATTTT.